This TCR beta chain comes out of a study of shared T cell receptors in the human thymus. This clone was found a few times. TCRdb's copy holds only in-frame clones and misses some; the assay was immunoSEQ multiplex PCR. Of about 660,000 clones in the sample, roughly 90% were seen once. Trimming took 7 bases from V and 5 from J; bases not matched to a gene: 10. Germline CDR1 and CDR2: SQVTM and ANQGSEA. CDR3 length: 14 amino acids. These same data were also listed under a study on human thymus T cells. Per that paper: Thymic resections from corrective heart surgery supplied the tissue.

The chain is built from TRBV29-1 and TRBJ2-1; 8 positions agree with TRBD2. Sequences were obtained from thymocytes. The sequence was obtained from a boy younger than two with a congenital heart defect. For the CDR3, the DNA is TGCAGCGCAGGCCCGGGGGGGTATCACAATGAGCAGTTCTTC. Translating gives CSAGPGGYHNEQFF.